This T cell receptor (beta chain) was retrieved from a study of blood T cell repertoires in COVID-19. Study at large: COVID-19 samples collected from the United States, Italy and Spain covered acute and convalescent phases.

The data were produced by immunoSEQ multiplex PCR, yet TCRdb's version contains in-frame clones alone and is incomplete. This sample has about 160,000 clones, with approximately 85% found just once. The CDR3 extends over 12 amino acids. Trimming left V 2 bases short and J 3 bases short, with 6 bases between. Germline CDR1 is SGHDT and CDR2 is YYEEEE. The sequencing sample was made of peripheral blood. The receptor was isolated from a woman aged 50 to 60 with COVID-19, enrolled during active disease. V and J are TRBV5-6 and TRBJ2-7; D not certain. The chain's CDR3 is CASSLYSYEQYF. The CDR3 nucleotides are TGTGCCAGCAGCTTATATAGCTACGAGCAGTACTTC. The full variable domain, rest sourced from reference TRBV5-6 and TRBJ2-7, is DAGVTQSPTHLIKTRGQQVTLRCSPKSGHDTVSWYQQALGQGPQFIFQYYEEEERQRGNFPDRFSGHQFPNYSSELNVNALLLGDSALYLCASSLYSYEQYFGPGTRLTVT.